This T cell receptor (beta chain) was sequenced for a study of cytomegalovirus exposure and HLA in healthy donors. Points from the study as a whole: As confirmed in vitro, three CMV-associated chains were specific for CMV antigens. It was reportedly the case that the classifier diagnosed cytomegalovirus status with high specificity and sensitivity. The investigators catalogued 150 to 200 TCR beta chains as cytomegalovirus-associated.

This CDR3 is built from 14 residues. V dropped 4 bases and J dropped 11 bases, with 22 bases sitting between them. Germline-derived CDR1 and CDR2 are SGHNT and YYREEE (reference sequence). With regard to this clone: Its antigen is as yet unknown.

TCRdb's table, derived via immunoSEQ multiplex PCR, lists solely in-frame clones and lacks some. The sample lists 45,000 or so clones, roughly 93% occurring once. The chain uses TRBV5-4 and TRBJ2-7; maybe TRBD1 (6 bases). The source of this sequence is a young woman in good health and CMV-seronegative. Sequencing was performed on PBMCs. The CDR3 DNA sequence: TGTGCCAGCAGCACGGAAACAATACAGGGTCAAAAGTACTTC. Its translation: CASSTETIQGQKYF.